This entry lists 8 T cell receptor beta chains sequenced from one sample in a study of T cell changes during pregnancy in multiple sclerosis. Profiled with immunoSEQ multiplex PCR; TCRdb holds only in-frame clones, not every one. The sample contains 20,000 to 25,000 clones, about 90% of which appear only once. Source: CD8+ T cells from peripheral blood mononuclear cells, taken in the second trimester of pregnancy. The receptors here all came from a female donor in good health, enrolled as a control in a pregnancy study.

The V call is TRBV5-1, the J call TRBJ2-5; weak D call: TRBD1 (5 bases). V shed 3 bases and J shed 3 bases, with 21 bases lying between them. CDR3 length: 17 amino acids. Germline V CDR1 and CDR2: SGHRS, YFSETQ. In DNA, the CDR3 is TGCGCCAGCAGCTCCTCCCAGGACACCCTTTGGAAAGAGACCCAGTACTTC. Translating gives CASSSSQDTLWKETQYF.

This clone was picked up a small number of times. The gene calls are TRBV28 and TRBJ1-1; possible D gene TRBD1, 6 bases. V lost 4 bases, J lost 1 base, and 19 bases lay in between. Germline CDR1 and CDR2: MDHEN and SYDVKM. The CDR3 has 17 amino acids. The CDR3 coding sequence is TGTGCCAGCAGTTCCGACGACAGGCTGAGGCAGAACACTGAAGCTTTCTTT. This encodes CASSSDDRLRQNTEAFF.

This chain joins TRBV29-1 and TRBJ2-1; D is uncertain. This CDR3 comprises 10 residues. The V end was cut by 6 bases, the J end by 7 bases, with 7 bases between. Germline CDR1 SQVTM, CDR2 ANQGSEA. The CDR3 DNA is TGCAGCGTCTCTTTGAATGAGCAGTTCTTC. Encoded protein: CSVSLNEQFF.

This clone has just a few counts. The rearrangement uses TRBV6-6 and TRBJ1-5, with D maybe TRBD1 (5 bases). V was trimmed by 5 bases and J by 6 bases, leaving 5 bases between them. The CDR3 has 11 amino acids. Looked up from germline, CDR1 is MNHNY and CDR2 is SVGAGI (reference sequence). The CDR3 spells CASSQGQPQHF. The CDR3 DNA reads TGTGCCAGCAGTCAGGGTCAGCCCCAGCATTTT.

The gene calls are TRBV27 and TRBJ2-7; 7 bases are a match to TRBD2. The end of the DNA is better explained by TRBJ2-5, so the J call may be wrong. This CDR3 region has 16 residues. The germline CDR1 and CDR2 sequences are MNHEY and SMNVEV (reference sequence). The chain's CDR3 is CASTSPDAGEGETQYF. The CDR3 DNA sequence: TGTGCCAGCACTTCTCCCGATGCGGGGGAGGGAGAGACCCAGTACTTC.

The chain joins TRBV6-6 to TRBJ2-7; TRBD1 agrees at 12 bases. The CDR3 covers 16 residues. Germline CDR1 reads MNHNY; CDR2 reads SVGAGI (reference sequence). V was pared by 6 bases and J by 5 bases, with 11 bases of the junction left unmatched. CDR3 DNA sequence: TGTGCCAGCAGCCCGCTCCGGGGACAGGGGGCCCACGAGCAGTACTTC. As protein: CASSPLRGQGAHEQYF.

The rearrangement joins TRBV28 to TRBJ2-7, with D possibly being TRBD2 (6 bases). Germline lookup yields CDR1 MDHEN and CDR2 SYDVKM. The CDR3 has 15 amino acids. V dropped 8 bases and J dropped 2 bases, with 19 bases sitting between them. The CDR3 region is CASSRWGETTYEQYF. CDR3 DNA: TGTGCCAGCTCAAGGTGGGGGGAAACCACCTACGAGCAGTACTTC.

This chain joins TRBV6-1 and TRBJ2-7; weak D call: TRBD1 (7 bases). The CDR3 consists of 14 residues. Germline V gene sequence: CDR1 MNHNS, CDR2 SASEGT. V was shortened by 1 base and J by 7 bases, with 14 bases between the two germline ends. CDR3 amino acids: CASSEGGGAGEQYF. The DNA of the CDR3 is TGTGCCAGCAGTGAAGGAGGGGGCGCGGGGGAGCAGTACTTC.